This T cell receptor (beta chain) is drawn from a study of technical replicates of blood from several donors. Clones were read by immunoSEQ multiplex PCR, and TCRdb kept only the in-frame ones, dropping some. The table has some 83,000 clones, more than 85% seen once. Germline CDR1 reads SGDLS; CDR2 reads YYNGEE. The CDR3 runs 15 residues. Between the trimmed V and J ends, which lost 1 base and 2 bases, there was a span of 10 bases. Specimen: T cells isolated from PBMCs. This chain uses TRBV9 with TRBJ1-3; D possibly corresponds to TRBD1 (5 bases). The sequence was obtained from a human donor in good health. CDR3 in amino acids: CASSVLGGAGNTIYF. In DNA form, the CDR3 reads TGTGCCAGCAGCGTATTGGGGGGTGCTGGAAACACCATATATTTT.